The 27 T cell receptor beta chains in this list originate from one sample, sequenced in a study of blood T cell repertoires in COVID-19. Profiling relied on immunoSEQ multiplex PCR, and the TCRdb table lists in-frame clones only, not all of them. The table includes around 250,000 clones, 88% detected once. The sequenced material came from peripheral blood. Receptor source: a human donor in a cohort sampled during active COVID-19.

The table lists this clone with a few counts. V is TRBV7-2 and J is TRBJ1-1; the D is unclear. The V gene lost 5 bases and the J gene lost 8 bases, with 15 bases spanning the gap. Germline V gene data show CDR1 as SGHTA and CDR2 as FQGNSA. This CDR3 is built from 13 residues. The CDR3 here is CASSQNHGREAFF. The DNA of the CDR3 is TGTGCCAGCAGCCAGAATCATGGCCGAGAAGCTTTCTTT. Based on the CDR3 plus reference TRBV7-2 and TRBJ1-1, the full variable domain is GAGVSQSPSNKVTEKGKDVELRCDPISGHTALYWYRQSLGQGLEFLIYFQGNSAPDKSGLPSDRFSAERTGGSVSTLTIQRTQQEDSAVYLCASSQNHGREAFFGQGTRLTVV.

This clone appeared a single time. V gene TRBV28 combines with J gene TRBJ2-1; TRBD2 agrees at 8 bases. The CDR3 is made up of 17 amino acids. V lost 6 bases and J lost 4; bases outside the gene matches: 14. Germline CDR1 reads MDHEN; CDR2 reads SYDVKM. CDR3: CASSSLGGRFPYNEQFF. In DNA form, the CDR3 reads TGTGCCAGCAGCTCCCTTGGCGGGAGGTTCCCTTACAATGAGCAGTTCTTC.

The rearrangement links TRBV4-3 to TRBJ1-4; 9 bases are a match to TRBD1. Unmatched junction bases numbered 10, after V lost 2 bases and J lost 6 bases. Germline V gene data show CDR1 as LGHNA and CDR2 as YSLEER. This CDR3 contains 17 residues. In DNA form, the CDR3 reads TGCGCCAGCAGCCAATCCACATCGGACAGGGGAGATGAAAAACTGTTTTTT. Translation: CASSQSTSDRGDEKLFF.

The chain has TRBV5-1 and TRBJ2-3; D is unresolved. In germline, CDR1 is SGHRS, CDR2 YFSETQ. There are 14 residues in the CDR3. The V end was cut by 3 bases, the J end by 0 bases, with 8 bases between. Written as DNA, the CDR3 is TGCGCCAGCAGCTCACTTACTAGCACAGATACGCAGTATTTT. It encodes CASSSLTSTDTQYF.

V usage is TRBV7-8 and J usage is TRBJ2-7; 8 bases are a match to TRBD2. CDR3 length: 20 residues. With 5 bases clipped from V and 6 bases from J, the junction kept 27 bases outside the gene matches. Germline V CDR1 and CDR2: SGHVS, FQNEAQ. CDR3: CASSPRGVFVLPAGGGEQYF. The CDR3 region has the DNA TGTGCCAGCAGCCCTCGAGGGGTGTTTGTCCTCCCGGCGGGAGGCGGCGAGCAGTACTTC.

The CDR3: CASGLIQGYLLGAFF. DNA of the CDR3: TGTGCTAGTGGTTTGATACAGGGGTATTTGCTTGGTGCTTTCTTT. The chain employs TRBV12-5 and TRBJ1-1, with 7 nucleotides matching TRBD1. Germline V CDR1 and CDR2: LGHNT, FRNRAP. CDR3 length: 15 amino acids. Trimming cost V 2 bases and J 11 bases; bases outside gene matches: 14.

This clone occurred a few times. The rearrangement uses TRBV6-6 and TRBJ2-7; TRBD2 agrees at 7 bases. This CDR3 region has 14 residues. The junction had 4 bases not matched to a gene; V was cut back by 2 bases and J by 3 bases. Germline values: CDR1 MNHNY, CDR2 SVGAGI (reference sequence). In DNA, the CDR3 is TGTGCCAGCAGTTACGCAAGCGGGGACTACGAGCAGTACTTC. It translates to CASSYASGDYEQYF.

The chain employs TRBV18 and TRBJ1-4, with D unresolved. Germline CDR1 is KGHSH and CDR2 is LQKENI. This CDR3 region has 14 residues. V lost 2 bases and J lost 7, with 11 bases in between. CDR3 nucleotide sequence: TGTGCCAGCTCACCAGACAACTTAGGTGAAAAACTGTTTTTT. Translation gives CASSPDNLGEKLFF.

This rearrangement joins TRBV19 to TRBJ2-7; 9 bases line up with TRBD1. The CDR3 sequence is 15 residues long. V was clipped by 3 bases and J by 3 bases; unmatched bases: 6. Germline-derived CDR1 and CDR2 are LNHDA and SQIVND (reference sequence). The CDR3 DNA sequence: TGTGCCAGTAGTATTCAGGGGGGACAGGGCTACGAGCAGTACTTC. Translation: CASSIQGGQGYEQYF.

This chain's CDR3 is CASSLQGFGYTF. CDR3 coding DNA: TGTGCCAGCAGCCTACAGGGGTTCGGCTACACCTTC. This sequence joins TRBV28 and TRBJ1-2, with 7 positions matching TRBD1. Germline lookup yields CDR1 MDHEN and CDR2 SYDVKM. This CDR3 region has 12 residues. V lost 6 bases and J lost 8; bases outside the gene matches: 6.

The V and J genes are TRBV27 and TRBJ2-7; D gene ambiguous. This CDR3 is built from 15 residues. In germline, CDR1 is MNHEY, CDR2 SMNVEV (reference sequence). V lost 3 bases to trimming and J lost 3 bases, with 15 bases between them. CDR3: CASSFQALGDYEQYF. The CDR3 nucleotides are TGTGCCAGCAGTTTCCAAGCGTTAGGAGACTACGAGCAGTACTTC.

This clone was seen just once. V usage is TRBV18 and J usage is TRBJ1-2; D is undetermined. This CDR3 region has 13 residues. Germline assignment: CDR1 KGHSH and CDR2 LQKENI. V gave up 0 bases and J gave up 8 bases, with 10 bases separating them. CDR3 loop: CASSPPAGNGYTF. The CDR3 DNA reads as TGTGCCAGCTCACCACCGGCGGGGAACGGCTACACCTTC.

This chain connects TRBV28 to TRBJ2-7; TRBD2 matches at 7 bases. J gave up 3 bases and V 6 bases, and 5 bases lay outside the gene matches. Germline V gives CDR1 MDHEN, CDR2 SYDVKM. The CDR3 runs 13 residues. The CDR3 region is CASRPGTIYEQYF. The CDR3 nucleotides read TGTGCCAGCAGACCCGGGACTATCTACGAGCAGTACTTC.

The chain carries TRBV7-9 and TRBJ2-7; 7 bases line up with TRBD1. Germline assignment: CDR1 SEHNR and CDR2 FQNEAQ (reference sequence). J was trimmed by 0 bases and V by 5 bases; bases with no gene match: 10. There are 16 residues in the CDR3. CDR3 sequence (DNA): TGTGCCAGCAGCCCCCGTCAGGGGGTAGACTCCTACGAGCAGTACTTC. It specifies CASSPRQGVDSYEQYF. Supplemented by reference TRBV7-9 and TRBJ2-7, the full variable domain reads DTGVSQNPRHKITKRGQNVTFRCDPISEHNRLYWYRQTLGQGPEFLTYFQNEAQLEKSRLLSDRFSAERPKGSFSTLEIQRTEQGDSAMYLCASSPRQGVDSYEQYFGPGTRLTVT.

The chain combines TRBV7-9 with TRBJ2-7; D may be TRBD1 (8 bases). The V end was cut by 7 bases, the J end by 2 bases, with 21 bases between. Germline V gene sequence: CDR1 SEHNR, CDR2 FQNEAQ (reference sequence). This CDR3 spans 16 amino acids. Here the CDR3 DNA reads TGTGCCAGCATCCCCGGGGGGACAGGCATAACCTACGAGCAGTACTTC. Protein product: CASIPGGTGITYEQYF.

J is TRBJ1-2 and V is TRBV11-2; D possibly corresponds to TRBD1 (5 bases). CDR3 size: 16 residues. Trimming shortened V by 2 bases and J by 3 bases, and 16 bases separated the two germline ends. Per germline, CDR1 SGHAT and CDR2 FQNNGV. CDR3 nucleotides: TGTGCCAGCAGCTTAAGGATCCCGGTAGGGGACTATGGCTACACCTTC. Translation gives CASSLRIPVGDYGYTF.

This clone was seen more than once but under ten times. V and J are TRBV7-6 and TRBJ1-1, with D perhaps TRBD1 (6 bases). Germline V gene sequence: CDR1 SGHVS, CDR2 FNYEAQ. The CDR3 length is 15 residues. Between the trimmed V and J ends, which lost 2 bases and 0 bases, there was a span of 10 bases. The CDR3 DNA is TGTGCCAGCAGCTTATCGCAGGGGATGAACACTGAAGCTTTCTTT. Protein sequence: CASSLSQGMNTEAFF.

The chain couples TRBV7-2 to TRBJ2-7; tentative D call: TRBD2 (7 bases). Between the trimmed V and J ends, which lost 11 bases and 1 base, there was a span of 18 bases. The germline gives CDR1 SGHTA, CDR2 FQGNSA. This CDR3 comprises 14 residues. The CDR3 coding sequence is TGTGCCTCTAGGGGGGGTCCAATGTCCTACGAGCAGTACTTC. It translates to CASRGGPMSYEQYF.

This clone turned up a few times. This chain links TRBV4-3 with TRBJ1-3; D ambiguous. V was cut by 0 bases and J by 5 bases, with 8 bases left in between. CDR1 and CDR2 (germline): LGHNA, YSLEER. This CDR3 region has 14 residues. CDR3 bases: TGCGCCAGCAGCCAAGATTCAGGTCGAAACACCATATATTTT. It specifies CASSQDSGRNTIYF.

Points on this clone: Other DNA variants within this sample encode the same CDR3. The chain employs TRBV7-9 and TRBJ2-3, with TRBD2 identical over 7 bases. Germline values: CDR1 SEHNR, CDR2 FQNEAQ (reference sequence). With 7 bases clipped from V and 0 bases from J, the junction kept 4 bases outside the gene matches. The CDR3 covers 14 residues. The CDR3 coding sequence is TGTGCCAGCACCGGGGAGGGTAGCACAGATACGCAGTATTTT. Protein product: CASTGEGSTDTQYF.

The chain has TRBV5-1 and TRBJ2-7, with 9 bases identical to TRBD1. J was trimmed by 5 bases and V by 0 bases; bases with no gene match: 6. The CDR3 consists of 15 residues. Germline CDR1 SGHRS, CDR2 YFSETQ. CDR3: CASSLATGGPHEQYF. The CDR3 region has the DNA TGCGCCAGCAGCTTGGCGACAGGGGGACCACACGAGCAGTACTTC.

The chain recombines TRBV27 with TRBJ1-1; D remains ambiguous. The CDR3 loop spans 13 amino acids. The germline CDR1 and CDR2 sequences are MNHEY and SMNVEV (reference sequence). Trimming took off 3 bases at V and 3 bases at J, with 8 bases between the two ends. CDR3 in DNA: TGTGCCAGCAGTTTCAGCGGTTACACTGAAGCTTTCTTT. This gives the protein CASSFSGYTEAFF.

To note about this clone: The same CDR3 arises from other DNA sequences in this sample as well. The rearrangement uses TRBV6-5 and TRBJ1-5; D call uncertain. CDR3 length: 13 residues. The V end was cut by 0 bases, the J end by 7 bases, with 7 bases between. Germline V gene sequence: CDR1 MNHEY, CDR2 SVGAGI. The CDR3 is CASSYSRGQPQHF. For the CDR3, the DNA is TGTGCCAGCAGTTACTCCCGTGGCCAGCCCCAGCATTTT.

The V and J genes are TRBV11-2 and TRBJ1-3; D gene unclear. V was cut by 4 bases and J by 8 bases, with 21 bases left in between. This CDR3 comprises 16 residues. Looked up from germline, CDR1 is SGHAT and CDR2 is FQNNGV. Here the CDR3 reads CASSSFPRLLRDTIYF. CDR3 nucleotide sequence: TGTGCCAGCAGCTCATTCCCGAGGTTGTTGAGGGACACCATATATTTT.

The chain joins TRBV19 to TRBJ2-7, with TRBD1 identical over 7 bases. The junction had 3 bases not matched to a gene; V was cut back by 5 bases and J by 2 bases. Germline V gives CDR1 LNHDA, CDR2 SQIVND (reference sequence). This CDR3 spans 13 amino acids. CDR3 bases: TGTGCCAGTAGTTTGACAGGGACCTACGAGCAGTACTTC. This codes for CASSLTGTYEQYF.

This clone was picked up a small number of times. The V and J genes are TRBV19 and TRBJ1-6; tentatively, D is TRBD1 (5 bases). V was cut by 5 bases and J by 8 bases, with 16 bases left in between. The CDR3 runs to 15 residues. Germline V gives CDR1 LNHDA, CDR2 SQIVND (reference sequence). The CDR3 DNA follows: TGTGCCAGTAGTTCGGAAGACAGTTACTATTCACCCCTCCACTTT. As protein: CASSSEDSYYSPLHF.

This rearrangement joins TRBV28 to TRBJ1-1, with 9 bases identical to TRBD1. Losses at the gene ends were 4 bases for V and 4 bases for J; bases not matched to a gene: 10. The germline CDR1 and CDR2 sequences are MDHEN and SYDVKM. The CDR3 length is 16 residues. The CDR3 nucleotides read TGTGCCAGCAGTTCCCCTCTACAGGGGGCGGGCACTGAAGCTTTCTTT. This sequence encodes CASSSPLQGAGTEAFF. The full variable domain, rest sourced from reference TRBV28 and TRBJ1-1, is DVKVTQSSRYLVKRTGEKVFLECVQDMDHENMFWYRQDPGLGLRLIYFSYDVKMKEKGDIPEGYSVSREKKERFSLILESASTNQTSMYLCASSSPLQGAGTEAFFGQGTRLTVV.